The 15 T cell receptor beta chains below all came from one sample that was sequenced in a study of blood T cell repertoires in COVID-19. Some clones are missing from TCRdb's copy, which holds only in-frame ones; the method was immunoSEQ multiplex PCR. The sample shows about 200,000 clones, around 80% of them seen only once. Sample: PBMCs or T cells enriched from blood (not recorded which). The receptors here all came from a woman in her thirties or forties with acute COVID-19.

The chain carries TRBV6-5 and TRBJ1-2; 9 bases map to TRBD1. With V trimmed by 5 bases and J by 4 bases, 8 bases remained unmatched. CDR3 length: 15 residues. Germline loops: CDR1 MNHEY, CDR2 SVGAGI. The CDR3 reads CASSRSGQGSYGYTF. CDR3 DNA: TGTGCCAGCAGTCGCTCGGGACAGGGAAGCTATGGCTACACCTTC.

This chain uses TRBV2 with TRBJ1-2; D is possibly TRBD1 (6 bases). V lost 6 bases, J lost 5 bases, and 19 bases lay in between. Germline CDR1 is SNHLY and CDR2 is FYNNEI. This CDR3 is built from 15 residues. Written as DNA, the CDR3 is TGTGCCAGCAGCGACACAGGGATTTTCCGATATGGCTACACCTTC. The encoded protein is CASSDTGIFRYGYTF.

The rearrangement links TRBV30 to TRBJ1-1; the D is unclear. The CDR3 consists of 13 residues. Germline V gene data show CDR1 as GTSNPN and CDR2 as SVGIG (reference sequence). V shed 1 base and J shed 8 bases, with 14 bases lying between them. CDR3 loop: CAWSGTVELEAFF. In nucleotides, the CDR3 is TGTGCCTGGAGTGGTACAGTTGAATTAGAAGCTTTCTTT.

This chain links TRBV9 with TRBJ2-7; D is uncertain. CDR1 and CDR2 from the germline V gene are SGDLS and YYNGEE. The CDR3 covers 14 residues. V was clipped by 0 bases and J by 2 bases, with 9 bases between them. CDR3 sequence reads: CASSVEARAYEQYF. CDR3 nucleotide sequence: TGTGCCAGCAGCGTAGAAGCCCGAGCCTACGAGCAGTACTTC. The whole variable domain, filled in from reference TRBV9 and TRBJ2-7, reads DSGVTQTPKHLITATGQRVTLRCSPRSGDLSVYWYQQSLDQGLQFLIQYYNGEERAKGNILERFSAQQFPDLHSELNLSSLELGDSALYFCASSVEARAYEQYFGPGTRLTVT.

The chain employs TRBV10-3 and TRBJ1-1; 8 positions agree with TRBD1. Looked up from germline, CDR1 is ENHRY and CDR2 is SYGVKD. The CDR3 runs 14 residues. V trimming: 6 bases; J trimming: 1 base; junction bases outside the gene matches: 4. Here the CDR3 reads CAISLDRENTEAFF. The CDR3 DNA follows: TGTGCCATCAGCCTGGACAGGGAGAACACTGAAGCTTTCTTT.

The CDR3 DNA follows: TGCGCCAGCAGCCTGGGACTAGCGGGAGGAGAAAACATTCAGTACTTC. Translated, it gives CASSLGLAGGENIQYF. The genes are TRBV4-3 and TRBJ2-4, with 15 bases lining up with TRBD2. The germline CDR1 and CDR2 sequences are LGHNA and YSLEER. The CDR3 length is 16 residues. Trimming took 4 bases from V and 5 from J; bases not matched to a gene: 3.

The rearrangement links TRBV2 to TRBJ2-4, with D uncertain. Trimming left V 6 bases short and J 5 bases short, with 2 bases between. Germline assignment: CDR1 SNHLY and CDR2 FYNNEI. This CDR3 region has 10 residues. CDR3 coding DNA: TGTGCCAGCAGCGAAAACATTCAGTACTTC. Translation: CASSENIQYF. The variable domain in full, completed from reference TRBV2 and TRBJ2-4, reads EPEVTQTPSHQVTQMGQEVILRCVPISNHLYFYWYRQILGQKVEFLVSFYNNEISEKSEIFDDQFSVERPDGSNFTLKIRSTKLEDSAMYFCASSENIQYFGAGTRLSVL.

This chain links TRBV6-5 with TRBJ2-1; D gene uncertain. V was shortened by 0 bases and J by 0 bases, with 9 bases between the two germline ends. The germline V gene encodes CDR1 MNHEY and CDR2 SVGAGI. The CDR3 extends over 16 amino acids. The DNA for the CDR3 is TGTGCCAGCAGTTACTCGTCCAGAAGCTCCTACAATGAGCAGTTCTTC. This gives the protein CASSYSSRSSYNEQFF.

This clone was detected only once. The sample holds other DNA sequences that translate to the same CDR3. This rearrangement joins TRBV5-1 to TRBJ2-3; no definite D call. Per germline, CDR1 SGHRS and CDR2 YFSETQ. V was shortened by 0 bases and J by 3 bases, with 2 bases between the two germline ends. The CDR3 consists of 12 residues. DNA of the CDR3: TGCGCCAGCAGCTTGGCAACAGATACGCAGTATTTT. Protein sequence: CASSLATDTQYF.

The CDR3 spells CASSPGQGGDQPQHF. The CDR3 region has the DNA TGCGCCAGCAGCCCAGGACAGGGGGGCGATCAGCCCCAGCATTTT. This chain uses TRBV5-1 with TRBJ1-5; 10 positions agree with TRBD1. This CDR3 is 15 amino acids long. The germline V gene encodes CDR1 SGHRS and CDR2 YFSETQ. V dropped 4 bases and J dropped 5; count of bases not matched to a gene: 6. Complete variable domain (other parts from reference TRBV5-1 and TRBJ1-5): KAGVTQTPRYLIKTRGQQVTLSCSPISGHRSVSWYQQTPGQGLQFLFEYFSETQRNKGNFPGRFSGRQFSNSRSEMNVSTLELGDSALYLCASSPGQGGDQPQHFGDGTRLSIL.

The chain combines TRBV7-3 with TRBJ2-3, with TRBD2 matching 7 bases. V was pared by 4 bases and J by 0 bases, with 1 base of the junction left unmatched. Germline CDR1 reads SGHTA; CDR2 reads FQGTGA. The CDR3 consists of 14 residues. CDR3 coding DNA: TGTGCCAGCAGCTCTAGCGGTAGCACAGATACGCAGTATTTT. It yields the protein CASSSSGSTDTQYF. The variable domain in full, completed from reference TRBV7-3 and TRBJ2-3, reads GAGVSQTPSNKVTEKGKYVELRCDPISGHTALYWYRQSLGQGPEFLIYFQGTGAADDSGLPNDRFFAVRPEGSVSTLKIQRTERGDSAVYLCASSSSGSTDTQYFGPGTRLTVL.

The V gene is TRBV20-1, the J gene TRBJ2-5; TRBD2 aligns across 9 bases. Unmatched junction bases numbered 10, after V lost 6 bases and J lost 14 bases. Germline values: CDR1 DFQATT, CDR2 SNEGSKA (reference sequence). There are 11 residues in the CDR3. The CDR3 DNA reads as TGCAGTGCGCCTGGACTAGCGCAACTCTACTTC. Protein sequence: CSAPGLAQLYF.

The genes are TRBV5-4 and TRBJ2-7; the match to TRBD1 covers 9 bases. The CDR3 is 15 residues long. The J segment lost 5 bases and the V segment lost 4 bases, leaving 10 bases of the junction unmatched. The germline gives CDR1 SGHNT, CDR2 YYREEE (reference sequence). The CDR3 nucleotides are TGTGCCAGCAGCCACCGGGACAGGGAGTTACACGAGCAGTACTTC. Amino acid sequence: CASSHRDRELHEQYF.

This clone has only one observation. The gene calls are TRBV27 and TRBJ1-4, with D possibly being TRBD1 (5 bases). With 6 bases removed from V and 7 bases from J, the gap between germline ends came to 12 bases. Germline lookup yields CDR1 MNHEY and CDR2 SMNVEV (reference sequence). The CDR3 loop spans 13 amino acids. CDR3 region: CASREGLVEKLFF. The DNA for the CDR3 is TGTGCCAGCAGGGAGGGGCTGGTTGAAAAACTGTTTTTT.

This clone was counted a single time. The chain employs TRBV2 and TRBJ2-2; 8 bases fit TRBD1. Losses at the gene ends were 9 bases for V and 7 bases for J; bases not matched to a gene: 7. The CDR3 runs 13 residues. Germline CDR1 and CDR2: SNHLY and FYNNEI. CDR3 DNA: TGTGCCAGTCTTCAGGGGGCCGACGGGGAGCTGTTTTTT. This codes for CASLQGADGELFF.